A single sample is the source of the 2 T cell receptor beta chains below, sequenced in a study of beta chain features in type 1 diabetes. Study-wide findings and caveats: Across all four CD4+ subsets, people with type 1 diabetes showed modestly shorter TCRB CDR3s.

Their specific antigens are unknown. The whole isolated RNA underwent reverse transcription, so sequencing captured expressed TCRB transcripts. Profiling relied on immunoSEQ multiplex PCR, and the TCRdb table lists in-frame clones only, not all of them. The sample has around 710,000 clones; 9.5% to 15% are singletons. What was sequenced was naive CD4+ T cells from blood. The receptors come from a man younger than 45 with type 1 diabetes.

The table lists this clone with a count of one. This chain connects TRBV9 to TRBJ1-2; possible D gene TRBD1, 6 bases. This CDR3 comprises 14 residues. Trimming removed 4 bases at V and 2 bases at J, with 12 bases between. Germline CDR1 SGDLS, CDR2 YYNGEE. The CDR3 DNA reads TGTGCCAGCAGCCCGGGACACGAGAACTATGGCTACACCTTC. Its translation is CASSPGHENYGYTF.

The rearrangement joins TRBV18 to TRBJ1-1; 7 bases line up with TRBD1. This CDR3 contains 15 residues. V lost 3 bases, J lost 7 bases, and 11 bases stayed unmatched. Germline CDR1 KGHSH, CDR2 LQKENI. The CDR3 loop is CASSPVPDRAGEAFF. The CDR3, as DNA: TGTGCCAGCTCACCGGTACCTGACAGGGCTGGTGAAGCTTTCTTT.